A selection of T cell receptor beta chains follows, all from one sample in a study of a mutant IDH1 vaccine in newly diagnosed glioma. TCRdb's table, derived via immunoSEQ multiplex PCR, lists solely in-frame clones and lacks some. The sample includes over 40,000 clones, approximately 90% of them seen just once. These receptors have no known antigen. The sequenced sample was PBMCs, obtained from a glioma patient whose treatment included an IDH1 peptide vaccine. The receptors come from a man between 40 and 49 years old with glioma. Both conserved end residues are part of each CDR3. Fields, in order: clone size, V gene, J gene, D gene, CDR3 protein, CDR3 DNA. A D gene is named only where the DNA matches it firmly. Clone size is stated in some rows and not others, as once, few, many or a class when expanded.

>-|TRBV19|TRBJ1-2|TRBD1
CASSPDRDRGSSYTF
TGTGCCAGTAGTCCCGACCGGGACAGGGGCAGTAGCTACACCTTC
>-|TRBV7-9|TRBJ2-2|-
CASSRRAQSNTGELFF
TGTGCCAGCAGCCGACGGGCACAGAGCAACACCGGGGAGCTGTTTTTT
>-|TRBV11-1|TRBJ1-6|TRBD1
CASSSTGGTGSPLHF
TGTGCCAGCAGCTCGACAGGGGGGACGGGTTCACCCCTCCACTTT
>-|TRBV4-3|TRBJ2-1|-
CASSQRLALASNEQFF
TGCGCCAGCAGCCAACGTCTCGCTCTAGCGAGCAATGAGCAGTTCTTC
>-|TRBV4-1|TRBJ1-1|-
CASSQDYRNSYENTEAFF
TGCGCCAGCAGCCAAGATTACAGGAACTCTTATGAGAACACTGAAGCTTTCTTT
>-|TRBV19|TRBJ1-1|TRBD1
CASKYGDRATEAFF
TGTGCCAGTAAGTATGGGGACAGGGCCACTGAAGCTTTCTTT
>-|TRBV6-6|TRBJ1-1|-
CASSTGGNTEAFF
TGTGCCAGCTCGACAGGAGGGAACACTGAAGCTTTCTTT
>-|TRBV20-1|TRBJ1-3|-
CSAYDGDTIYF
TGCAGTGCTTACGACGGGGACACCATATATTTT
>-|TRBV4-3|TRBJ2-1|-
CASSHGSSYNEQFF
TGCGCCAGCAGCCATGGGAGCTCCTACAATGAGCAGTTCTTC
>-|TRBV10-1|TRBJ1-5|TRBD1
CASSEQGAGSNQPQHF
TGCGCCAGCAGTGAGCAGGGGGCGGGCAGCAATCAGCCCCAGCATTTT
>-|TRBV28|TRBJ1-5|-
CASSFWLGQSNQPQHF
TGTGCCAGCAGTTTCTGGTTAGGACAGAGCAATCAGCCCCAGCATTTT
>-|TRBV7-2|TRBJ1-1|-
CASSPALGGRTEAFF
TGTGCCAGCAGCCCGGCTCTGGGGGGGCGGACTGAAGCTTTCTTT
>once|TRBV5-1|TRBJ2-1|-
CASSLEGAAVEQFF
TGCGCCAGCAGCTTGGAGGGTGCCGCGGTTGAGCAGTTCTTC
>-|TRBV10-3|TRBJ2-1|TRBD1
CAISETGTGVYNEQFF
TGTGCCATCAGTGAGACCGGGACAGGGGTTTACAATGAGCAGTTCTTC
>-|TRBV5-1|TRBJ1-6|TRBD1
CASSGTGSSPLHF
TGCGCCAGCAGCGGGACAGGGAGCTCACCCCTCCACTTT
>-|TRBV7-9|TRBJ2-5|-
CASSLAGGETQYF
TGTGCCAGCAGCTTAGCAGGGGGAGAGACCCAGTACTTC
>-|TRBV6-1|TRBJ2-4|-
CASSETSWQGKNIQYF
TGTGCCAGCAGTGAAACGAGTTGGCAGGGGAAAAACATTCAGTACTTC
>-|TRBV7-2|TRBJ2-1|-
CASSLLRAEQFF
TGTGCCAGCAGCCTCCTCCGGGCCGAGCAGTTCTTC
>once|TRBV5-6|TRBJ2-5|-
CASSPWEEQQETQYF
TGTGCCAGCAGCCCCTGGGAGGAGCAACAAGAGACCCAGTACTTC
>-|TRBV27|TRBJ2-7|TRBD2
CASSLTGTSVYEQYF
TGTGCCAGCAGTCTCACCGGGACTAGCGTGTACGAGCAGTACTTC
>-|TRBV29-1|TRBJ2-7|-
CSVETGSYEQYF
TGCAGCGTTGAAACGGGGTCTTACGAGCAGTACTTC
>-|TRBV9|TRBJ2-7|TRBD1
CASSGPGGAYEQYF
TGTGCCAGCAGCGGCCCAGGGGGCGCTTACGAGCAGTACTTC
>-|TRBV6-1|TRBJ1-5|-
CASSERGVEPQHF
TGTGCCAGCAGTGAAAGGGGGGTAGAGCCCCAGCATTTT
>-|TRBV6-1|TRBJ2-6|-
CASSDPPRGNSGANVLTF
TGTGCCAGCAGTGACCCCCCAAGGGGGAACTCTGGGGCCAACGTCCTGACTTTC
>-|TRBV29-1|TRBJ2-7|TRBD1
CSAGTGEIDEQYF
TGCAGCGCCGGGACAGGGGAAATCGACGAGCAGTACTTC
>-|TRBV5-1|TRBJ2-2|TRBD2
CASSTKIAGIHDGELFF
TGCGCCAGCAGCACAAAAATAGCGGGAATTCATGACGGGGAGCTGTTTTTT
>-|TRBV6-5|TRBJ2-3|-
CASSYRTAPDTQYF
TGTGCCAGCAGTTACCGGACGGCCCCAGATACGCAGTATTTT
>-|TRBV25-1|TRBJ1-4|TRBD1
CASSATEGTDEKLFF
TGTGCCAGCAGTGCAACGGAGGGGACAGATGAAAAACTGTTTTTT
>-|TRBV28|TRBJ1-2|-
CASRTETNYGYTF
TGTGCCAGCAGAACAGAGACAAACTATGGCTACACCTTC
>-|TRBV4-2|TRBJ1-5|-
CASSIGATGNQPQHF
TGTGCCAGCAGCATAGGGGCCACGGGCAATCAGCCCCAGCATTTT
>-|TRBV5-1|TRBJ1-3|TRBD1
CASSLGQGFSGNTIYF
TGCGCCAGCAGCTTGGGACAGGGATTCTCTGGAAACACCATATATTTT
>-|TRBV7-9|TRBJ2-5|-
CASSLPESQLTRFGETQYF
TGTGCCAGCAGCTTACCCGAAAGCCAATTGACGAGGTTCGGGGAGACCCAGTACTTC
>-|TRBV2|TRBJ2-6|-
CASSPPRAGRGGGANVLTF
TGTGCCAGCAGCCCCCCCCGGGCGGGCCGGGGAGGAGGGGCCAACGTCCTGACTTTC
>-|TRBV5-1|TRBJ1-1|-
CASTPEGRSTEAFF
TGCGCCAGCACCCCCGAGGGCCGATCCACTGAAGCTTTCTTT
>-|TRBV11-2|TRBJ2-7|TRBD2
CASSRGGGSYEQYF
TGTGCCAGCAGCCGCGGGGGGGGATCCTACGAGCAGTACTTC
>-|TRBV5-1|TRBJ1-1|-
CASSLSPVTEAFF
TGCGCCAGCAGCTTGAGCCCAGTTACTGAAGCTTTCTTT
>-|TRBV28|TRBJ1-4|-
CASRVDEKLFF
TGTGCCAGCAGGGTAGATGAAAAACTGTTTTTT
>-|TRBV4-1|TRBJ1-5|TRBD1
CASSQVTGGLGNQPQHF
TGCGCCAGCAGCCAAGTAACAGGGGGCTTGGGCAATCAGCCCCAGCATTTT
>-|TRBV18|TRBJ2-7|TRBD1
CASSFPGQTSYEQYF
TGTGCCAGCTCATTCCCGGGACAGACCTCCTACGAGCAGTACTTC
>-|TRBV4-3|TRBJ2-1|TRBD2
CASSQQPSGSSYNEQFF
TGCGCCAGCAGCCAACAACCTAGCGGGAGTTCCTACAATGAGCAGTTCTTC
>-|TRBV18|TRBJ2-7|TRBD2
CASAGVDSHEQYF
TGTGCCTCGGCGGGGGTTGATTCCCACGAGCAGTACTTC
>-|TRBV7-2|TRBJ2-3|-
CARGGSRSGAQYF
TGTGCCAGGGGTGGAAGTCGTTCGGGGGCGCAGTATTTT
>-|TRBV6-1|TRBJ1-6|-
CASGRTDYNSPLHF
TGTGCCAGCGGCAGGACAGATTATAATTCACCCCTCCACTTT
>-|TRBV2|TRBJ2-1|TRBD2
CASSSGGAREQFF
TGTGCCAGCTCCAGCGGGGGGGCTCGCGAGCAGTTCTTC
>-|TRBV4-1|TRBJ1-1|-
CASRRVVDVGSGNTEAFF
TGCGCCAGCAGGCGCGTCGTCGACGTCGGAAGCGGGAACACTGAAGCTTTCTTT
>-|TRBV4-3|TRBJ2-5|-
CASSQGVAGGVETQYF
TGCGCCAGCAGCCAGGGGGTAGCAGGAGGGGTGGAGACCCAGTACTTC
>-|TRBV2|TRBJ2-1|TRBD2
CASTGLARQFF
TGTGCCAGCACCGGACTAGCGCGGCAGTTCTTC
>-|TRBV11-2|TRBJ1-2|TRBD1
CASSALQGSNYGYTF
TGTGCCAGCAGCGCATTACAGGGGTCTAACTATGGCTACACCTTC
>-|TRBV6-1|TRBJ2-4|-
CASSEWGGQNIQYF
TGTGCCAGCAGTGAATGGGGTGGCCAAAACATTCAGTACTTC
>-|TRBV4-3|TRBJ1-2|-
CASSPAGGNYGYTF
TGCGCCAGCAGCCCTGCGGGAGGCAACTATGGCTACACCTTC
>-|TRBV7-9|TRBJ1-2|-
CASSLVQSGAYEGYTF
TGTGCCAGCAGCTTAGTGCAATCAGGGGCATATGAAGGCTACACCTTC
>-|TRBV5-1|TRBJ2-5|TRBD1
CASSPTGGEETQYF
TGCGCCAGCAGCCCGACAGGGGGCGAAGAGACCCAGTACTTC
>once|TRBV21-1|TRBJ1-5|-
CASSRSTAASNQPQHF
TGTGCCAGCAGCAGGTCCACGGCAGCCAGCAATCAGCCCCAGCATTTT
>-|TRBV5-4|TRBJ2-3|TRBD2
CASSSLAGGPEDTQYF
TGTGCCAGCAGCTCCCTGGCGGGAGGGCCGGAAGATACGCAGTATTTT
>-|TRBV12-5|TRBJ1-2|-
CASGDNRVDNGYTF
TGTGCTAGTGGAGATAACAGGGTTGACAATGGCTACACCTTC
>-|TRBV30|TRBJ1-1|-
CAWRTRGNTEAFF
TGTGCCTGGAGGACAAGAGGGAACACTGAAGCTTTCTTT
>few|TRBV9|TRBJ2-3|-
CASSVTLDPTDTQYF
TGTGCCAGCAGCGTGACACTAGACCCCACAGATACGCAGTATTTT